Following are 15 T cell receptor beta chains from one sample sequenced in a study of blood T cell repertoires in COVID-19. Only in-frame clones appear in the TCRdb table, and some are missing; sequencing was by immunoSEQ multiplex PCR. The sample yields 150,000 to 180,000 clones, around 83% seen once. The material sequenced was peripheral blood. Receptor source: a woman aged 55-70 years with acute or convalescent COVID-19.

This clone has only one observation. The chain is built from TRBV18 and TRBJ1-6; D is possibly TRBD1 (6 bases). The CDR3 is made up of 16 amino acids. V gave up 4 bases and J gave up 7 bases, with 17 bases separating them. Germline lookup yields CDR1 KGHSH and CDR2 LQKENI. Here the CDR3 DNA reads TGTGCCAGCTCACAGTCATACAGGGAAATAAATTCACCCCTCCACTTT. It is translated as CASSQSYREINSPLHF.

The chain is built from TRBV2 and TRBJ2-4; D gene uncertain. In germline, CDR1 is SNHLY, CDR2 FYNNEI. V lost 3 bases and J 11 bases, leaving 11 bases between the germline ends. This CDR3 comprises 12 residues. The CDR3 DNA follows: TGTGCCAGCAGTGAGGGCTCGGCGCTTCAGTACTTC. Protein: CASSEGSALQYF.

This clone was found a few times. The chain combines TRBV3-1 (or the pseudogene TRBV3-2) with TRBJ1-2; D might be TRBD1 (5 bases). The CDR3 spans 14 residues. Germline V gene data show CDR1 as LGHDT and CDR2 as YNNKEL (reference sequence). V was shortened by 5 bases and J by 4 bases, with 14 bases between the two germline ends. The CDR3 spells CASSSLRGSYGYTF. CDR3 bases: TGTGCCAGCAGCTCTCTAAGGGGTTCCTATGGCTACACCTTC.

The chain couples TRBV3-1 (or the pseudogene TRBV3-2) to TRBJ2-3, with D tentatively TRBD2 (5 bases). Germline V gene data show CDR1 as LGHDT and CDR2 as YNNKEL (reference sequence). V gave up 5 bases and J gave up 7 bases, with 25 bases separating them. The CDR3 totals 17 residues. The DNA for the CDR3 is TGTGCCAGCAGCTCCAAGACGATGGGGAGCGGTTGGAATACGCAGTATTTT. Amino acids: CASSSKTMGSGWNTQYF.

The rearrangement links TRBV19 to TRBJ2-4; 9 positions agree with TRBD1. The CDR3 consists of 15 residues. Germline V CDR1 and CDR2: LNHDA, SQIVND (reference sequence). J gave up 6 bases and V 0 bases, and 3 bases lay outside the gene matches. CDR3 sequence: CASSIDGTGPNIQYF. CDR3 nucleotides: TGTGCCAGTAGTATAGACGGGACAGGGCCAAACATTCAGTACTTC.

V gene TRBV5-4 combines with J gene TRBJ2-7; unclear D gene. CDR1 and CDR2 (germline): SGHNT, YYREEE (reference sequence). Trimming stripped 1 base from V and 2 bases from J, with 13 bases between. CDR3 length equals 15 residues. The DNA of the CDR3 is TGTGCCAGCAGCTTGTTGTCAGGCCGTACCTACGAGCAGTACTTC. As protein: CASSLLSGRTYEQYF. The full variable domain, with the rest looked up from reference TRBV5-4 and TRBJ2-7, is ETGVTQSPTHLIKTRGQQVTLRCSSQSGHNTVSWYQQALGQGPQFIFQYYREEENGRGNFPPRFSGLQFPNYSSELNVNALELDDSALYLCASSLLSGRTYEQYFGPGTRLTVT.

J is TRBJ1-2 and V is TRBV6-5; D not certain. With 0 bases removed from V and 3 bases from J, the gap between germline ends came to 11 bases. Germline V gene lookup returns CDR1 MNHEY and CDR2 SVGAGI. The CDR3 has 15 residues. DNA for the CDR3: TGTGCCAGCAGTTACTCGACTTTAGTGGACTATGGCTACACCTTC. As protein: CASSYSTLVDYGYTF.

This chain links TRBV3-1 (or the pseudogene TRBV3-2) with TRBJ1-6; D is undetermined. This CDR3 spans 12 amino acids. Trimming pared 4 bases from V and 7 bases from J, leaving 5 bases between. Germline loops: CDR1 LGHDT, CDR2 YNNKEL (reference sequence). DNA for the CDR3: TGTGCCAGCAGCCTCTTAAATTCACCCCTCCACTTT. Its translation: CASSLLNSPLHF.

The chain combines TRBV18 with TRBJ1-1; the D is unclear. Between the trimmed V and J ends, which lost 3 bases and 0 bases, there was a span of 11 bases. The CDR3 sequence is 15 residues long. Looked up from germline, CDR1 is KGHSH and CDR2 is LQKENI. In DNA, the CDR3 is TGTGCCAGCTCACCGGATGTCGGGGTGAACACTGAAGCTTTCTTT. Its protein product is CASSPDVGVNTEAFF.

This clone was observed once. The genes are TRBV6-5 and TRBJ1-2, with 8 bases fitting TRBD1. Germline lookup yields CDR1 MNHEY and CDR2 SVGAGI. The junction had 2 bases not matched to a gene; V was cut back by 3 bases and J by 5 bases. The CDR3 has 13 amino acids. CDR3 amino acids: CASSYDRGYGYTF. Written as DNA, the CDR3 is TGTGCCAGCAGTTATGACAGGGGATATGGCTACACCTTC.

The chain links TRBV19 to TRBJ2-4, with a weak D call TRBD2 (5 bases). Germline V gives CDR1 LNHDA, CDR2 SQIVND (reference sequence). The CDR3 covers 13 residues. Between the trimmed V and J ends, which lost 8 bases and 5 bases, there was a span of 13 bases. CDR3 region: CASSMDSQNIQYF. The CDR3 DNA reads as TGTGCCAGTTCGATGGACTCACAAAACATTCAGTACTTC.

This clone was recorded once. The genes are TRBV9 and TRBJ2-7; 12 bases agree with TRBD1. With V trimmed by 4 bases and J by 4 bases, 3 bases remained unmatched. The CDR3 loop spans 14 amino acids. CDR1 is SGDLS, CDR2 YYNGEE, per germline. CDR3 in DNA: TGTGCCAGCAGCCCGGGACAGGGGGCTTACGAGCAGTACTTC. Encoded protein: CASSPGQGAYEQYF.

The rearrangement uses TRBV7-9 and TRBJ1-1; D may be TRBD1 (5 bases). The CDR3 is 13 residues long. The V end lost 2 bases, the J end lost 6 bases, and 10 bases lay between the germline ends. Germline loops: CDR1 SEHNR, CDR2 FQNEAQ (reference sequence). The CDR3 nucleotides are TGTGCCAGCAGCTTACAGGGTATCGCTGAAGCTTTCTTT. Translation gives CASSLQGIAEAFF.

The gene calls are TRBV28 and TRBJ1-2; D remains ambiguous. The V end lost 2 bases, the J end lost 4 bases, and 8 bases lay between the germline ends. Germline V lookup: CDR1 MDHEN, CDR2 SYDVKM. The CDR3 loop spans 13 amino acids. In DNA form, the CDR3 reads TGTGCCAGCAGTTTAAGAACAGCCTATGGCTACACCTTC. It encodes CASSLRTAYGYTF.

The V call is TRBV29-1, the J call TRBJ2-3, with 8 bases fitting TRBD2. Germline V gene lookup returns CDR1 SQVTM and CDR2 ANQGSEA. V lost 4 bases to trimming and J lost 5 bases; unmatched junction nucleotides: 14. This CDR3 has 16 residues. The CDR3 loop reads CSVGRTGTRWRDTQYF. The DNA for the CDR3 is TGCAGCGTTGGACGGACCGGGACTAGATGGAGAGATACGCAGTATTTT.